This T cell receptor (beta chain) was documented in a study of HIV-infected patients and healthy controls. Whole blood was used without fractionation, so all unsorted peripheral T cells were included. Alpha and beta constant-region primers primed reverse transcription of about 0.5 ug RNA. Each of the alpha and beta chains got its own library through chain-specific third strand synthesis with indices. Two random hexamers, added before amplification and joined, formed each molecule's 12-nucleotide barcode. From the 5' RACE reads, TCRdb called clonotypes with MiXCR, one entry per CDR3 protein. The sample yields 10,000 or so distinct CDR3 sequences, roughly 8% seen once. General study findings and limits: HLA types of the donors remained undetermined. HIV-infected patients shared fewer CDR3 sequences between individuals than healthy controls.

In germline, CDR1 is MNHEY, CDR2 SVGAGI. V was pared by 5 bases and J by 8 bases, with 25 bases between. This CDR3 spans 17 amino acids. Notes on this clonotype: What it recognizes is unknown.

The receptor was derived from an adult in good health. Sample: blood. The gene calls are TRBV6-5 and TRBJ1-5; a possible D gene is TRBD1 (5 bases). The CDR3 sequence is CASSKTLWAGTFEPQHF. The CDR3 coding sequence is TGTGCCAGCAGTAAGACCCTTTGGGCCGGGACCTTCGAGCCCCAGCATTTT.